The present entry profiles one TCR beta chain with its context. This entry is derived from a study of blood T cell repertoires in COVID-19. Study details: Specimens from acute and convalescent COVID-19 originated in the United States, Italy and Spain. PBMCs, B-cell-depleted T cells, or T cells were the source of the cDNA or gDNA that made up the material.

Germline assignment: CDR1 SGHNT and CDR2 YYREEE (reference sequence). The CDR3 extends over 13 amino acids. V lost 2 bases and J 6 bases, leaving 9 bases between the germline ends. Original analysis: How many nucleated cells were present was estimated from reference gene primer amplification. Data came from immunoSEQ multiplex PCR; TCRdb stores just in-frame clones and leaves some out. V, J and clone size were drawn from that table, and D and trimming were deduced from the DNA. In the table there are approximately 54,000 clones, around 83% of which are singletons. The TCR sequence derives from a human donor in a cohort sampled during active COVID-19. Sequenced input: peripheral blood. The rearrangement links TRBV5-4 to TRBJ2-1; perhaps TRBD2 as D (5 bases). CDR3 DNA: TGTGCCAGCAGCTTAGAGGGTCCCAATGAGCAGTTCTTC. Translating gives CASSLEGPNEQFF.